This T cell receptor (beta chain) was identified during a study of control samples from healthy donors and cancer patients. Assay used: immunoSEQ multiplex PCR; TCRdb lists only in-frame clones, some missing. The sample has some 140,000 clones; over 85% are singletons. The CDR3 is made up of 16 amino acids. Germline CDR1 is MNHNS and CDR2 is SASEGT. The ends lost 4 bases at V and 4 bases at J; junction bases unmatched: 11. This clone turned up a few times. The sample was PBMCs. This clonotype was obtained from a man in his forties or fifties with head and neck cancer. The V call is TRBV6-1, the J call TRBJ1-2, with TRBD1 matching over 8 bases. The CDR3 reads CASSAAGITGGYGYTF. The CDR3, as DNA: TGTGCCAGCAGTGCTGCGGGTATCACAGGGGGCTATGGCTACACCTTC.